The rows below give T cell receptor beta chains drawn from one sample of a study of glioma-infiltrating T cells. One entry per CDR3 protein results from TCRdb running MiXCR on the multiplex PCR reads. The sample contains approximately 400,000 distinct CDR3 sequences, 41% of which appear only once. The sample consisted of glioma tissue, nonneoplastic brain tissue, or PBMCs (not recorded which). The source is a human donor with low-grade glioma or glioblastoma, undergoing nonglioma brain surgery, or in good health (not recorded which). Each CDR3 is given with its conserved first and last residue. The D gene is left open where the match is weak. Clone sizes are given selectively: once, few, many, or a class where the clone is expanded.

>TRBJ2-1|NA|TRBD1|TRBV25-1
CASSDFRDSNYNEQFF
TGTGCCAGCAGTGACTTCCGGGACAGCAACTACAATGAGCAGTTCTTC
>TRBJ1-5|NA|TRBD1|TRBV2
CASSGQGAGSNQPQHF
TGTGCCAGCAGTGGACAGGGGGCCGGGAGCAATCAGCCCCAGCATTTT
>TRBJ2-3|NA|NA|TRBV25-1
CAISSPHSCSFRGETTDTQYF
TGTGCCATCAGCAGTCCCCACTCGTGTTCATTTCGCGGAGAAACCACAGATACGCAGTATTTT
>TRBJ1-2|few|NA|TRBV29-1
CSVDKQVNYGYTF
TGCAGCGTTGATAAGCAGGTTAACTATGGCTACACCTTC
>TRBJ2-5|NA|TRBD2|TRBV4-2
CASSQGLADEETQYF
TGTGCCAGCAGCCAAGGACTAGCGGATGAAGAGACCCAGTACTTC
>TRBJ2-3|NA|TRBD1|TRBV5-1
CASSLGQGGTDTQYF
TGCGCCAGCAGCTTGGGACAGGGAGGCACAGATACGCAGTATTTT
>TRBJ2-7|NA|TRBD2|TRBV4-3
CASSQAGREGRYEQYF
TGCGCCAGCAGCCAAGCTGGGCGGGAGGGGAGGTACGAGCAGTACTTC
>TRBJ1-1|NA|NA|TRBV5-6
CASRPRYLNTEAFF
TGTGCCAGCCGCCCACGGTACCTGAACACTGAAGCTTTCTTT
>TRBJ2-1|few|TRBD1|TRBV24-1
CATSDFGTGGFDEQFF
TGTGCCACCAGTGATTTCGGGACAGGGGGCTTCGATGAGCAGTTCTTC
>TRBJ1-1|NA|NA|TRBV20-1
CRALGPNTEAFF
TGCAGAGCACTGGGCCCGAACACTGAAGCTTTCTTT
>TRBJ2-1|many|TRBD2|TRBV28
CASSSSGSTWNEQFF
TGTGCCAGCAGTTCTAGCGGCTCGACGTGGAATGAGCAGTTCTTC
>TRBJ2-3|many|NA|TRBV15
CATSHERTTTDTQYF
TGTGCCACCAGTCACGAGCGGACCACCACAGATACGCAGTATTTT
>TRBJ1-2|NA|TRBD1|TRBV4-2
CASSQESTGGVGYGYTF
TGTGCCAGCAGCCAAGAATCGACAGGGGGCGTTGGCTATGGCTACACCTTC
>TRBJ2-3|few|NA|TRBV7-9
CASSSRSGDTQYF
TGTGCCAGCAGCTCCCGATCGGGGGATACGCAGTATTTT
>TRBJ2-5|few|TRBD2|TRBV7-2
CASSPRLAGGPQEETQYF
TGTGCCAGCAGCCCGAGACTAGCGGGAGGGCCACAGGAAGAGACCCAGTACTTC
>TRBJ1-1|NA|NA|TRBV6-6
CASSWGRHMNTEAFF
TGTGCCAGCAGTTGGGGACGGCACATGAACACTGAAGCTTTCTTT
>TRBJ1-6|NA|NA|TRBV3-1
CASSRRSFNSPLHF
TGTGCCAGCAGCCGGAGGAGTTTTAATTCACCCCTCCACTTT
>TRBJ2-7|NA|NA|TRBV4-3
CASSQGLAYEQYF
TGCGCCAGCAGCCAAGGACTTGCCTACGAGCAGTACTTC
>TRBJ1-1|NA|TRBD1|TRBV4-3
CAGSQRQGIGTEAFF
TGCGCCGGCAGCCAGCGACAGGGTATCGGGACTGAAGCTTTCTTT
>TRBJ1-1|few|NA|TRBV7-3
CASSLTLISNTEAFF
TGTGCCAGCAGCTTAACGTTAATTTCAAACACTGAAGCTTTCTTT
>TRBJ2-6|NA|NA|TRBV6-5
CASRTGSGANVLTF
TGTGCCAGCAGAACAGGTTCTGGGGCCAACGTCCTGACTTTC
>TRBJ2-2|NA|NA|TRBV10-2
CASSPGASNTGELFF
TGCGCCAGCAGCCCGGGGGCATCGAACACCGGGGAGCTGTTTTTT
>TRBJ1-6|NA|NA|TRBV2
CASSESLVFPLHF
TGTGCCAGCAGTGAATCCCTGGTGTTCCCCCTCCACTTT
>TRBJ2-7|many|NA|TRBV27
CASSSHLDGYEQYF
TGTGCCAGCAGTTCCCACCTGGACGGCTACGAGCAGTACTTC
>TRBJ1-5|NA|NA|TRBV4-3
CASSQRDGTNQPQHF
TGCGCCAGCAGCCAACGAGACGGAACCAATCAGCCCCAGCATTTT
>TRBJ1-1|once|NA|TRBV12-3/TRBV12-4
CASSFTTAMEASF
TGTGCCAGCAGTTTTACTACGGCGATGGAAGCTTCCTTT
>TRBJ1-2|few|NA|TRBV7-9
CASSLVLSYGYTF
TGTGCCAGCAGCTTAGTATTGTCGTATGGCTACACCTTC
>TRBJ1-1|NA|NA|TRBV7-9
CASSLAPGINTEAFF
TGTGCCAGCAGCTTAGCACCAGGGATTAACACTGAAGCTTTCTTT
>TRBJ1-1|many|NA|TRBV27
CASSFRTENTEAFF
TGTGCCAGCAGTTTCCGGACGGAGAACACTGAAGCTTTCTTT
>TRBJ2-7|many|NA|TRBV6-5
CASSYSGRSSYEQYF
TGTGCCAGCAGTTACTCGGGACGGAGCTCCTACGAGCAGTACTTC
>TRBJ1-1|few|NA|TRBV19
CASSITRGNTEAFF
TGTGCCAGTAGTATAACAAGGGGGAACACTGAAGCTTTCTTT
>TRBJ1-1|few|NA|TRBV11-2
CASSRQTSTEAFF
TGTGCCAGCAGCCGACAGACGAGTACTGAAGCTTTCTTT
>TRBJ2-7|NA|TRBD1|TRBV5-4
CASSLRDRPYEQYF
TGTGCCAGCAGCCTCCGGGACAGACCCTACGAGCAGTACTTC